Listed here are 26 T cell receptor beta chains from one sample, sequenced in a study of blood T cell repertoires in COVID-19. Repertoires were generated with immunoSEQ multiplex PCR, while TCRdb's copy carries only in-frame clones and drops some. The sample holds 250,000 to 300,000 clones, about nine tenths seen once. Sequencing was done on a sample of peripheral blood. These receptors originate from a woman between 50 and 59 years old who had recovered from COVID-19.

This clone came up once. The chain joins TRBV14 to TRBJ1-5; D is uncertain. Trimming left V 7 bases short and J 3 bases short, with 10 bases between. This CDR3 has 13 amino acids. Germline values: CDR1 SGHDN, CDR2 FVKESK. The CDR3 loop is CASTTSINQPQHF. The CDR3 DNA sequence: TGTGCCAGCACAACCTCTATCAATCAGCCCCAGCATTTT.

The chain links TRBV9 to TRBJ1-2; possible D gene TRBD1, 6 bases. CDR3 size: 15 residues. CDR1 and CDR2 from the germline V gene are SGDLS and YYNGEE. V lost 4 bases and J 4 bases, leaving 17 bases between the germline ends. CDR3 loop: CASSRGNRATYGYTF. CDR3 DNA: TGTGCCAGCAGCAGAGGAAACAGGGCAACCTATGGCTACACCTTC.

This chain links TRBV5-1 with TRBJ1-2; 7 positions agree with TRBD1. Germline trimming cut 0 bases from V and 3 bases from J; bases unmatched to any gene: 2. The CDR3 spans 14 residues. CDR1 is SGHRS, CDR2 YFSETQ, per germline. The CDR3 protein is CASSLGTGDYGYTF. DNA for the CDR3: TGCGCCAGCAGCTTGGGAACAGGGGACTATGGCTACACCTTC. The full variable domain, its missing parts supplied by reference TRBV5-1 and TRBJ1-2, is KAGVTQTPRYLIKTRGQQVTLSCSPISGHRSVSWYQQTPGQGLQFLFEYFSETQRNKGNFPGRFSGRQFSNSRSEMNVSTLELGDSALYLCASSLGTGDYGYTFGSGTRLTVV.

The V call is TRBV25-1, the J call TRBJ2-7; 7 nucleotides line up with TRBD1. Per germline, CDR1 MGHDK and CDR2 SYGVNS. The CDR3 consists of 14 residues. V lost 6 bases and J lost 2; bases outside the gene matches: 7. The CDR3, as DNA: TGTGCCAGCAGCAAAGACAGGGTCCCCTACGAGCAGTACTTC. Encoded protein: CASSKDRVPYEQYF.

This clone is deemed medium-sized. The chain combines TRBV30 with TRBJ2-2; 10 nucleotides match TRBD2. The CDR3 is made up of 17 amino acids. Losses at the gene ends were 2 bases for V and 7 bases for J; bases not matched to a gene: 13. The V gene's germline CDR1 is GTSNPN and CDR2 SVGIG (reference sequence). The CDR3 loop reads CAWSPPGLATVGGELFF. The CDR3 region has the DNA TGTGCCTGGAGTCCCCCGGGACTAGCGACCGTGGGCGGGGAGCTGTTTTTT.

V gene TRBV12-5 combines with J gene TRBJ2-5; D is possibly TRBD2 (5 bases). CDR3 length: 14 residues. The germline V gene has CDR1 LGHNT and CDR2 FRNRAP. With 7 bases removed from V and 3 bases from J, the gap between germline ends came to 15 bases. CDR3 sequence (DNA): TGTGCTAGTGCCTTGACCGGGGTCGAAGAGACCCAGTACTTC. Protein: CASALTGVEETQYF.

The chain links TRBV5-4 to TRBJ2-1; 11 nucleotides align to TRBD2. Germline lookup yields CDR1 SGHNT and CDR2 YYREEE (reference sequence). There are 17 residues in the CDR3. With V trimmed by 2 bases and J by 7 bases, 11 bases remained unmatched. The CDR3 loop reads CASSLGLLAGERNEQFF. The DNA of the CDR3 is TGTGCCAGCAGCTTAGGTCTACTAGCGGGGGAGAGGAATGAGCAGTTCTTC.

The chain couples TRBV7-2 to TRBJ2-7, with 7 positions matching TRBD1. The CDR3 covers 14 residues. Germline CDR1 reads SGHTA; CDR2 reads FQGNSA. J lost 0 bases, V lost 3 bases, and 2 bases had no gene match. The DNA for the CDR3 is TGTGCCAGCAGCTTCTGGACAGGCTCCTACGAGCAGTACTTC. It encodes CASSFWTGSYEQYF.

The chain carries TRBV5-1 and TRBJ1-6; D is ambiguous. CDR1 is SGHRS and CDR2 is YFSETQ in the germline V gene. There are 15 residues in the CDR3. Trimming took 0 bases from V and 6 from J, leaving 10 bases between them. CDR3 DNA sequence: TGCGCCAGCAGCTTGGATGAGGGTCGTAATTCACCCCTCCACTTT. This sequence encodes CASSLDEGRNSPLHF.

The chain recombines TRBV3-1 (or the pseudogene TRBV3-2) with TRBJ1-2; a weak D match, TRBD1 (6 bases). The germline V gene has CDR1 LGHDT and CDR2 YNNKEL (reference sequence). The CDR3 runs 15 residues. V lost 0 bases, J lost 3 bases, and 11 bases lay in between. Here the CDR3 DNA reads TGTGCCAGCAGCCAAGATCAAGGGGGGGACTATGGCTACACCTTC. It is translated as CASSQDQGGDYGYTF.

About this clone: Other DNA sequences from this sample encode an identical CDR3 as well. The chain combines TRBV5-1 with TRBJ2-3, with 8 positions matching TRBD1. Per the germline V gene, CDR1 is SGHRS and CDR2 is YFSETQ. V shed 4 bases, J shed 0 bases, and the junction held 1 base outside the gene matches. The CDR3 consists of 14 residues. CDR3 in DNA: TGCGCCAGCAGCAGGACAGGGAGCACAGATACGCAGTATTTT. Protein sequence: CASSRTGSTDTQYF.

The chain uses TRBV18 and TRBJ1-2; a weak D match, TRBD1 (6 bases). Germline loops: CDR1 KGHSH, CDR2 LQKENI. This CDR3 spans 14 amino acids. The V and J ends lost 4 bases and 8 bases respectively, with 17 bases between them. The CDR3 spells CASSQRQVEEGYTF. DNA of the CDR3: TGTGCCAGCTCACAGAGACAGGTAGAGGAAGGCTACACCTTC.

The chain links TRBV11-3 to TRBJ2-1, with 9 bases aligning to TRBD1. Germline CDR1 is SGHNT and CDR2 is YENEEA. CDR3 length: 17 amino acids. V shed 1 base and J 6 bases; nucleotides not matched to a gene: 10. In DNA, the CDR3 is TGTGCCAGCAGCTTAGCGGTAGGGACAGGGCGGGCCAATGAGCAGTTCTTC. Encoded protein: CASSLAVGTGRANEQFF.

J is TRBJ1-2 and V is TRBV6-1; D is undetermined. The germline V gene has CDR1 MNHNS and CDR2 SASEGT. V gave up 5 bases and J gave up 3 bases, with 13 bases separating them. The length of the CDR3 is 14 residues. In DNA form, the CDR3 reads TGTGCCAGCAGTCCCGCAGAAATTTACTATGGCTACACCTTC. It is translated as CASSPAEIYYGYTF.

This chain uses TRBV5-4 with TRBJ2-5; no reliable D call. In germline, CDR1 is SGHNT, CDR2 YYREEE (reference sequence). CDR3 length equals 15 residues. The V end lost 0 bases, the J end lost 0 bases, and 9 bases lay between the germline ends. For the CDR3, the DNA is TGTGCCAGCAGCTTGGCCACAAGTAACCAAGAGACCCAGTACTTC. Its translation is CASSLATSNQETQYF.

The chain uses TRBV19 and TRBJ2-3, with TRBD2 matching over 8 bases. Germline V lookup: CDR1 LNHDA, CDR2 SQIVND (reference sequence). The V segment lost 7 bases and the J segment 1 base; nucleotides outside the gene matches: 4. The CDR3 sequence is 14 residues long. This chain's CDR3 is CASTWRGGTDTQYF. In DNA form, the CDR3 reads TGTGCCAGTACCTGGCGGGGGGGCACAGATACGCAGTATTTT.

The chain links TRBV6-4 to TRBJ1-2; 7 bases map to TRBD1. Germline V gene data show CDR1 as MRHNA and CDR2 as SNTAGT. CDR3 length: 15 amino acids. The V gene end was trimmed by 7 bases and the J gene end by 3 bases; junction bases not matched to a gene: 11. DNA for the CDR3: TGTGCCAGCATTACCGGGACAGACCCATACTATGGCTACACCTTC. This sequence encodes CASITGTDPYYGYTF.

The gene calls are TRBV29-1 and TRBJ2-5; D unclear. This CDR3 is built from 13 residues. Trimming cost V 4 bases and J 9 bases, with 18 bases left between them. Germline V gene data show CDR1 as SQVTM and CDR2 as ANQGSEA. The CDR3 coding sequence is TGCAGCGTTGGTAGCATCTCGTTGTCGGCCCAGTACTTC. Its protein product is CSVGSISLSAQYF.

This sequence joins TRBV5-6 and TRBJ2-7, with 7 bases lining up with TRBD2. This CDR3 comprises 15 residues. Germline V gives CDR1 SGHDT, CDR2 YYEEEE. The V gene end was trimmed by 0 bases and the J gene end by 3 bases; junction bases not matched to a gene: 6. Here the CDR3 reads CASSLGPSGLYEQYF. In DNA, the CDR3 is TGTGCCAGCAGCTTGGGGCCTAGCGGACTCTACGAGCAGTACTTC. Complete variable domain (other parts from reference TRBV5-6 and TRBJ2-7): DAGVTQSPTHLIKTRGQQVTLRCSPKSGHDTVSWYQQALGQGPQFIFQYYEEEERQRGNFPDRFSGHQFPNYSSELNVNALLLGDSALYLCASSLGPSGLYEQYFGPGTRLTVT.

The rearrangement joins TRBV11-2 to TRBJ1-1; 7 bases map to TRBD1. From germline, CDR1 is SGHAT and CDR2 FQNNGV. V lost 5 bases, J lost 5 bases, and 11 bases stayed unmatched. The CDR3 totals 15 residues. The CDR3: CASSLPAGGWTEAFF. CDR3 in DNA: TGTGCCAGCAGCCTACCCGCAGGGGGGTGGACTGAAGCTTTCTTT.

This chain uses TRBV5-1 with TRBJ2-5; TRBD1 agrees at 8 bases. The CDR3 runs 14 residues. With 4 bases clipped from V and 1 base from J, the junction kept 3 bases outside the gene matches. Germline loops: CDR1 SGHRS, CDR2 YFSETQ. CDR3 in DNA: TGCGCCAGCAGCATCGACAGGGGCCAAGAGACCCAGTACTTC. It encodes CASSIDRGQETQYF.

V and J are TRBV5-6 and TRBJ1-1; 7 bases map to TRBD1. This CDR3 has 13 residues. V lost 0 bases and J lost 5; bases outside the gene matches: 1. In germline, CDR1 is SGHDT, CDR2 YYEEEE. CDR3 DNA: TGTGCCAGCAGCTTGGTACAGGGGACTGAAGCTTTCTTT. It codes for CASSLVQGTEAFF.

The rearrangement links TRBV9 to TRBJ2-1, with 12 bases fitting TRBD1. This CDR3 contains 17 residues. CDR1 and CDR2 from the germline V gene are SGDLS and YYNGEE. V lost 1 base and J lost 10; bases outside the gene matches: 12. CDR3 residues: CASSVWDRGPPFGEQFF. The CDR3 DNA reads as TGTGCCAGCAGCGTATGGGACAGGGGGCCCCCCTTTGGAGAGCAGTTCTTC.

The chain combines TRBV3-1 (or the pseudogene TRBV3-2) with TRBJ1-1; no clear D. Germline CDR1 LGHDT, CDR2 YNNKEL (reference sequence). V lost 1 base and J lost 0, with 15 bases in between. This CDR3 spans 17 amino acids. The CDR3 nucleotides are TGTGCCAGCAGCCAAGTTCTCTTGGGAGGTTTGAACACTGAAGCTTTCTTT. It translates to CASSQVLLGGLNTEAFF.

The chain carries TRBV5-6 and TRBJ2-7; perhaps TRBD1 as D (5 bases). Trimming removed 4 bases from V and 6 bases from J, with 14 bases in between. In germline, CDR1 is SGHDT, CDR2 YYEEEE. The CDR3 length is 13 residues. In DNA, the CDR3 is TGTGCCAGCAGCCATGATTTTAGGGGCGAGCAGTACTTC. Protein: CASSHDFRGEQYF.

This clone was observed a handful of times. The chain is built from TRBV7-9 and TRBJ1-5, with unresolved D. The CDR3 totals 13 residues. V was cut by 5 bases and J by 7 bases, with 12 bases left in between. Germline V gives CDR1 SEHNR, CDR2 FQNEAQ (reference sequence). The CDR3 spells CASSIGGGQPQHF. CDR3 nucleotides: TGTGCCAGCAGCATAGGCGGCGGGCAGCCCCAGCATTTT.